This T cell receptor (beta chain) originates from a study of early T cells in non-severe SARS-CoV-2 infection. Notes on the study in general: Private and CD4 specificities were missed by VDJdb matching, skewed to anti-spike CD8.

This clonotype turned up a few times. Its specificity is not known. Individual cDNA molecules were tagged with unique molecular identifiers. Via MiXCR, TCRdb re-called the 5' RACE reads, giving one row per CDR3 protein. The data show around 50,000 distinct CDR3 sequences, around 11% seen once. V lost 6 bases, J lost 2 bases, and 10 bases stayed unmatched. The CDR3 is made up of 15 amino acids. The germline CDR1 and CDR2 sequences are MNHNY and SVGAGI (reference sequence). The origin of this receptor is an adult who was a healthcare worker with PCR-confirmed SARS-CoV-2 infection or an uninfected control (not recorded which). Sample: whole blood. This rearrangement joins TRBV6-6 to TRBJ2-7; TRBD1 matches at 7 bases. The CDR3 DNA reads as TGTGCCAGCAGCCCCTTCGGGACAGTGGCCTACGAGCAGTACTTC. Encoded protein: CASSPFGTVAYEQYF.